The 3 T cell receptor beta chains listed next were all sequenced from one sample in a study of blood T cell repertoires in COVID-19. The assay was immunoSEQ multiplex PCR, and TCRdb's table has in-frame clones only and misses some. The sample comprises a few hundred thousand clones, 70% to 90% of which are singletons, and 0.95% to 1.5% rests with the top ten. Sequenced sample: PBMCs or T cells enriched from blood (not recorded which). The origin of the receptors is a woman aged 40 to 50 with acute COVID-19.

The genes are TRBV29-1 and TRBJ1-5, with a tentative D call TRBD1 (5 bases). Between the trimmed V and J ends, which lost 4 bases and 0 bases, there was a span of 13 bases. The CDR3 has 15 residues. In germline, CDR1 is SQVTM, CDR2 ANQGSEA. The CDR3 region is CSVVFTGDSNQPQHF. The DNA of the CDR3 is TGCAGCGTTGTTTTCACAGGAGATAGCAATCAGCCCCAGCATTTT.

V usage is TRBV30 and J usage is TRBJ1-4; unclear D gene. There are 15 residues in the CDR3. The germline V gene has CDR1 GTSNPN and CDR2 SVGIG (reference sequence). V was cut by 4 bases and J by 5 bases, with 17 bases left in between. This CDR3 reads CAWNGLAGGNEKLFF. The CDR3 region has the DNA TGTGCCTGGAATGGTCTGGCGGGCGGGAATGAAAAACTGTTTTTT.

In this sample, this clone turned up once. The chain is built from TRBV18 and TRBJ1-5, with a tentative D call TRBD1 (5 bases). The germline V gene encodes CDR1 KGHSH and CDR2 LQKENI. CDR3 length equals 15 residues. V shed 4 bases and J shed 0 bases, with 10 bases lying between them. CDR3 amino acids: CASSQTQDSNQPQHF. CDR3 coding DNA: TGTGCCAGCTCACAGACACAGGATAGCAATCAGCCCCAGCATTTT.